This TCR beta chain was found in a study of shared clonotypes between healthy human individuals. Findings and limits, study-wide: The study found 4.5% to 6% of naive CD4 clonotypes shared across a few donors. Richness estimates generally favored naive over memory subsets.

Healthy HIV-negative adults with no recent acute infections or vaccinations were recruited as donors. Every donor was a Caucasian adult from Nashville, Tennessee. The CDR3 consists of 13 residues. Only in-frame clones appear in the TCRdb table, and some are missing; sequencing was by immunoSEQ multiplex PCR. The repertoire has around 600,000 clones, approximately 97% of them found once; the top ten carry 0.055% to 0.07%. In its sample, this clone was seen once. The antigen remains undetermined. The origin of this receptor is a woman aged 25 to 45 in good health. The gene calls are TRBV21-1 and TRBJ2-1. TRBV21-1 corresponds to a pseudogene. Sequencing used naive CD4+ T cells sorted from blood. Regarding subset: CD45RA+ positively selected. For the CDR3, the DNA is TGTGCCAGCAGCAAACCGGCCCTGGGAGAGCAGTTCTTC. Protein product: CASSKPALGEQFF.